Each of the 21 T cell receptor beta chains below was sequenced from the same sample in a study of blood T cell repertoires in COVID-19. Assay: immunoSEQ multiplex PCR; the TCRdb copy retains only in-frame clones and omits some. This sample has 170,000 or so clones, with approximately 78% found just once. Sequences were obtained from PBMCs or T cells enriched from blood (not recorded which). These receptors originate from a woman in her 50s who had recovered from COVID-19.

The count of this clone is one. The V call is TRBV2, the J call TRBJ1-6, with TRBD1 as a possible D gene (6 bases). CDR1 and CDR2 (germline): SNHLY, FYNNEI. Trimming stripped 2 bases from V and 9 bases from J, with 14 bases between. The CDR3 contains 15 residues. Here the CDR3 DNA reads TGTGCCAGCAGTGAACAGGGGACCGAGAGTTCACCCCTCCACTTT. Translating it yields CASSEQGTESSPLHF.

The chain is built from TRBV7-8 and TRBJ2-1; the D gene is possibly TRBD1 (6 bases). Trimming took 5 bases from V and 9 from J, leaving 11 bases between them. CDR1 SGHVS and CDR2 FQNEAQ come from the germline V gene. The CDR3 runs 12 residues. DNA of the CDR3: TGTGCCAGCAGCCGAGGGGGAGTTGAGCAGTTCTTC. Translated: CASSRGGVEQFF. The full variable domain, rest sourced from reference TRBV7-8 and TRBJ2-1, is GAGVSQSPRYKVAKRGQDVALRCDPISGHVSLFWYQQALGQGPEFLTYFQNEAQLDKSGLPSDRFFAERPEGSVSTLKIQRTQQEDSAVYLCASSRGGVEQFFGPGTRLTVL.

The CDR3 bases are TGTGCCAGCAGCTCGCGGCCGGTAAGGACAGGGGCCATAGGACATTTT. The encoded protein is CASSSRPVRTGAIGHF. This rearrangement joins TRBV7-2 to TRBJ1-5; 9 nucleotides line up with TRBD1. This CDR3 spans 16 amino acids. From germline, CDR1 is SGHTA and CDR2 FQGNSA. V trimming: 4 bases; J trimming: 16 bases; junction bases outside the gene matches: 20. The full variable domain, with the rest looked up from reference TRBV7-2 and TRBJ1-5, is GAGVSQSPSNKVTEKGKDVELRCDPISGHTALYWYRQSLGQGLEFLIYFQGNSAPDKSGLPSDRFSAERTGGSVSTLTIQRTQQEDSAVYLCASSSRPVRTGAIGHFGDGTRLSIL.

This clone occurred once. This chain connects TRBV28 to TRBJ1-2, with D maybe TRBD1 (6 bases). The length of the CDR3 is 14 residues. CDR1 and CDR2 (germline): MDHEN, SYDVKM. Deletions cut 1 base from V and 5 bases from J, with 11 bases between. The CDR3 nucleotides read TGTGCCAGCAGTTTATCCAGGGGCGCGTATGGCTACACCTTC. Its translation: CASSLSRGAYGYTF.

The gene calls are TRBV4-1 and TRBJ1-4; no firm D call. Trimming pared 2 bases from V and 8 bases from J, leaving 12 bases between. Germline values: CDR1 MGHRA, CDR2 YSYEKL. The CDR3 extends over 14 amino acids. CDR3 region: CASSQFHYVEKLFF. DNA of the CDR3: TGCGCCAGCAGCCAATTCCACTATGTGGAAAAACTGTTTTTT.

The chain links TRBV12-3 or TRBV12-4 to TRBJ1-2; D is perhaps TRBD1 (5 bases). Trimming removed 6 bases at V and 8 bases at J, with 16 bases between. There are 13 residues in the CDR3. CDR3 nucleotides: TGTGCCAGCAGCATTGGGGGGGGTTACGGCTACACCTTC. Its translation is CASSIGGGYGYTF.

The CDR3 nucleotides are TGTGCCACCTCGTTAGCGGGAAAGGCAGATACGCAGTATTTT. Protein sequence: CATSLAGKADTQYF. The chain recombines TRBV30 with TRBJ2-3; 8 bases line up with TRBD2. In germline, CDR1 is GTSNPN, CDR2 SVGIG (reference sequence). The CDR3 sequence is 14 residues long. The J segment lost 4 bases and the V segment lost 8 bases, leaving 11 bases of the junction unmatched.

This chain joins TRBV7-6 and TRBJ1-1; D is unresolved. The V gene's germline CDR1 is SGHVS and CDR2 FNYEAQ. V gave up 3 bases and J gave up 3 bases, with 17 bases separating them. This CDR3 is 16 amino acids long. CDR3 amino acids: CASSLRAPEGYTEAFF. The CDR3 DNA sequence: TGTGCCAGCAGCTTGAGGGCTCCGGAAGGATACACTGAAGCTTTCTTT. The whole variable domain, filled in from reference TRBV7-6 and TRBJ1-1, reads GAGVSQSPRYKVTKRGQDVALRCDPISGHVSLYWYRQALGQGPEFLTYFNYEAQQDKSGLPNDRFSAERPEGSISTLTIQRTEQRDSAMYRCASSLRAPEGYTEAFFGQGTRLTVV.

The chain is built from TRBV25-1 and TRBJ2-7, with D maybe TRBD1 (6 bases). Germline CDR1 is MGHDK and CDR2 is SYGVNS. V lost 3 bases and J 2 bases, leaving 8 bases between the germline ends. The CDR3 consists of 13 residues. The CDR3 DNA reads as TGTGCCAGCAGTGACGGGACAACCTACGAGCAGTACTTC. Translation gives CASSDGTTYEQYF.

A single count supports this clone. The J gene is TRBJ2-1, the V gene TRBV6-5; possibly TRBD2 for D (6 bases). Germline V gene lookup returns CDR1 MNHEY and CDR2 SVGAGI. Deletions cut 2 bases from V and 6 bases from J, with 8 bases between. The CDR3 contains 13 residues. The CDR3 DNA follows: TGTGCCAGCAGTTACCGGGACTTCAATGAGCAGTTCTTC. This gives the protein CASSYRDFNEQFF.

This clone has only one observation. The V call is TRBV5-1, the J call TRBJ2-2; a possible D gene is TRBD1 (5 bases). V lost 8 bases to trimming and J lost 2 bases, with 7 bases between them. CDR3 length equals 12 residues. Germline lookup yields CDR1 SGHRS and CDR2 YFSETQ. The CDR3 nucleotides read TGCGCCAGAGGACATAACACCGGGGAGCTGTTTTTT. It translates to CARGHNTGELFF.

This chain joins TRBV6-5 and TRBJ2-7; TRBD2 is a possible D gene (6 bases). The CDR3 runs 15 residues. The V gene lost 6 bases and the J gene lost 4 bases, with 19 bases spanning the gap. Germline V gene sequence: CDR1 MNHEY, CDR2 SVGAGI. Here the CDR3 reads CASSREPLEGYEQYF. The CDR3 bases are TGTGCCAGCAGCCGCGAACCCTTGGAGGGATACGAGCAGTACTTC.

The chain uses TRBV6-5 and TRBJ1-6; D gene uncertain. Germline loops: CDR1 MNHEY, CDR2 SVGAGI. The CDR3 covers 12 residues. Trimming stripped 7 bases from V and 4 bases from J, with 5 bases between. CDR3 protein: CASKEYNSPLHF. The CDR3 DNA sequence: TGTGCCAGCAAGGAGTATAATTCACCCCTCCACTTT.

The CDR3, as DNA: TGCGCCAGCAGTGAAAGAACTAGCGGGAGGGTTGAGCAGTTCTTC. Its protein is CASSERTSGRVEQFF. The chain has TRBV10-2 and TRBJ2-1; TRBD2 matches 13 bases. The CDR3 has 15 amino acids. Unmatched junction bases numbered 5, after V lost 3 bases and J lost 9 bases. CDR1 is WSHSY, CDR2 SAAADI, per germline.

The CDR3: CASSREGTSYEQYF. In DNA, the CDR3 is TGCGCCAGCAGCCGGGAGGGGACCTCCTACGAGCAGTACTTC. V usage is TRBV5-1 and J usage is TRBJ2-7; the match to TRBD2 covers 8 bases. Losses at the gene ends were 4 bases for V and 0 bases for J; bases not matched to a gene: 3. CDR3 length: 14 residues. Germline values: CDR1 SGHRS, CDR2 YFSETQ. Drawing the rest from reference TRBV5-1 and TRBJ2-7, the complete variable domain is KAGVTQTPRYLIKTRGQQVTLSCSPISGHRSVSWYQQTPGQGLQFLFEYFSETQRNKGNFPGRFSGRQFSNSRSEMNVSTLELGDSALYLCASSREGTSYEQYFGPGTRLTVT.

The rearrangement links TRBV27 to TRBJ1-5; tentatively, D is TRBD1 (6 bases). Germline CDR1 and CDR2: MNHEY and SMNVEV (reference sequence). Trimming took off 7 bases at V and 7 bases at J, with 11 bases between the two ends. The CDR3 extends over 12 amino acids. CDR3: CASKGGGQPQHF. CDR3 nucleotides: TGTGCCAGCAAAGGGGGGGGCCAGCCCCAGCATTTT.

A few counts support this clone. The chain combines TRBV11-2 with TRBJ1-4; D not resolved. Germline-derived CDR1 and CDR2 are SGHAT and FQNNGV. The CDR3 has 14 residues. V lost 2 bases and J 0 bases, leaving 4 bases between the germline ends. The CDR3: CASSLIATNEKLFF. The CDR3 DNA sequence: TGTGCCAGCAGCTTAATAGCAACTAATGAAAAACTGTTTTTT.

The table lists this clone with a few counts. This chain uses TRBV5-1 with TRBJ2-1; 12 bases are a match to TRBD2. Germline V lookup: CDR1 SGHRS, CDR2 YFSETQ. After removal of 4 bases from V and 0 bases from J, the junction contained 11 bases not matched to a gene. The CDR3 has 19 amino acids. The CDR3 bases are TGCGCCAGCAGCCAGCCTAGCGGGAGGGGACAGAGCTCCTACAATGAGCAGTTCTTC. This translates into CASSQPSGRGQSSYNEQFF.

V gene TRBV4-2 combines with J gene TRBJ1-5, with 8 bases fitting TRBD1. V was pared by 1 base and J by 1 base, with 18 bases of the junction left unmatched. Looked up from germline, CDR1 is LGHNA and CDR2 is YNFKEQ. This CDR3 is built from 21 residues. CDR3 in DNA: TGTGCCAGCAGCCAAGGTAAGAGAGGACAGGGAGGTTTTTGGAGCAATCAGCCCCAGCATTTT. The encoded protein is CASSQGKRGQGGFWSNQPQHF.

The rearrangement joins TRBV5-1 to TRBJ1-3; no firm D call. Trimming took off 9 bases at V and 1 base at J, with 8 bases between the two ends. The CDR3 is made up of 12 amino acids. Germline CDR1 and CDR2: SGHRS and YFSETQ. In nucleotides, the CDR3 is TGCGCCACCCGGGGTTCTGGAAACACCATATATTTT. Translation gives CATRGSGNTIYF. The variable domain in full, with the rest retrieved from reference TRBV5-1 and TRBJ1-3, is KAGVTQTPRYLIKTRGQQVTLSCSPISGHRSVSWYQQTPGQGLQFLFEYFSETQRNKGNFPGRFSGRQFSNSRSEMNVSTLELGDSALYLCATRGSGNTIYFGEGSWLTVV.

The V gene is TRBV18, the J gene TRBJ2-2, with 9 nucleotides matching TRBD2. The length of the CDR3 is 17 residues. V lost 1 base, J lost 4 bases, and 7 bases stayed unmatched. Germline V gene lookup returns CDR1 KGHSH and CDR2 LQKENI. In DNA, the CDR3 is TGTGCCAGCTCACCACGACGCGGGAGGGTTGGCACCGGGGAGCTGTTTTTT. Amino acid sequence: CASSPRRGRVGTGELFF.